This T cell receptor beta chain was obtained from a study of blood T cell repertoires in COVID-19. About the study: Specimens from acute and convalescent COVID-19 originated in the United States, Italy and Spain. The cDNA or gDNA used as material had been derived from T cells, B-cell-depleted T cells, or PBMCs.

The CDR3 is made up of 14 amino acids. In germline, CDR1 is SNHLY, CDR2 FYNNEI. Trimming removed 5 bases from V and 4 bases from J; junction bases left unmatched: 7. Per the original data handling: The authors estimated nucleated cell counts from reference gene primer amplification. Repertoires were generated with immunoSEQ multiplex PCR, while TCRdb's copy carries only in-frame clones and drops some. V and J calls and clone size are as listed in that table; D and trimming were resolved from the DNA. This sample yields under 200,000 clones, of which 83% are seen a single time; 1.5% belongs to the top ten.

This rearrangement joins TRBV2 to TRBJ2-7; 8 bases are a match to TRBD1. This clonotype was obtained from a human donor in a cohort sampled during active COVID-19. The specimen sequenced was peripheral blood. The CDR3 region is CASSRTGRFYEQYF. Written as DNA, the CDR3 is TGTGCCAGCAGTCGGACAGGGAGATTTTACGAGCAGTACTTC. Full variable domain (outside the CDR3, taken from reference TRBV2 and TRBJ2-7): EPEVTQTPSHQVTQMGQEVILRCVPISNHLYFYWYRQILGQKVEFLVSFYNNEISEKSEIFDDQFSVERPDGSNFTLKIRSTKLEDSAMYFCASSRTGRFYEQYFGPGTRLTVT.